The rows below give T cell receptor beta chains drawn from one sample of a study of blood T cell repertoires in COVID-19. The protocol was immunoSEQ multiplex PCR, while the TCRdb copy is restricted to in-frame clones and leaves out a portion. The sample contains approximately 150,000 clones, 65% to 85% of which appear only once. Sequencing was performed on peripheral blood. The receptor set was obtained from a woman aged 60-75 years with acute or convalescent COVID-19. Both conserved end residues are part of each CDR3. Each record gives: CDR3 DNA, CDR3 protein, clone size, J gene, V gene, D gene. D genes are given only for firm matches. Where a row states a size, it is once, few, many or the class of an expanded clone; other rows omit it.

CDR3nt: TGTGCCAGTAGACTAGCGGGAGAATGGGGAGAGACCCAGTACTTC
CDR3aa: CASRLAGEWGETQYF
abundance: -
j_gene: TRBJ2-5
v_gene: TRBV19
d_gene: TRBD2

CDR3nt: TGTGCCAGCAACCCCCGGACAGGGGGGCATGAGCAGTTCTTC
CDR3aa: CASNPRTGGHEQFF
abundance: -
j_gene: TRBJ2-1
v_gene: TRBV2
d_gene: TRBD1

CDR3nt: TGTGCCAGCAGGGAAGGGGGTGATAACTATGGCTACACCTTC
CDR3aa: CASREGGDNYGYTF
abundance: once
j_gene: TRBJ1-2
v_gene: TRBV5-6
d_gene: -

CDR3nt: TGCGCCAGCAGCCCGGGACTAGCGGAAACCTACGAGCAGTACTTC
CDR3aa: CASSPGLAETYEQYF
abundance: -
j_gene: TRBJ2-7
v_gene: TRBV4-1
d_gene: TRBD2

CDR3nt: TGTGCCACCAGCAGGGGGGGATTTCGCGGAAACACCATATATTTT
CDR3aa: CATSRGGFRGNTIYF
abundance: -
j_gene: TRBJ1-3
v_gene: TRBV15
d_gene: -

CDR3nt: TGTGCCAGCAGCTCGTACTCATTCTCCGGGACAGAGGCCTACGAGCAGTACTTC
CDR3aa: CASSSYSFSGTEAYEQYF
abundance: -
j_gene: TRBJ2-7
v_gene: TRBV28
d_gene: TRBD1

CDR3nt: TGTGCCAGCAGTGAAGGACGAGACCAGGGGGTCAACGATTCACCCCTCCACTTT
CDR3aa: CASSEGRDQGVNDSPLHF
abundance: -
j_gene: TRBJ1-6
v_gene: TRBV6-1
d_gene: TRBD1

CDR3nt: TGTGCCAGTAGTATACTCGGCGGAGGTGAGCAGTTCTTC
CDR3aa: CASSILGGGEQFF
abundance: -
j_gene: TRBJ2-1
v_gene: TRBV19
d_gene: -

CDR3nt: TGTGCCAGCAGGATTGGGTCGACAGGGGGCGGACGTCAGCCCCAGCATTTT
CDR3aa: CASRIGSTGGGRQPQHF
abundance: -
j_gene: TRBJ1-5
v_gene: TRBV5-6
d_gene: TRBD1

CDR3nt: TGTGCCAGCAGCGTCGGACTGGAAGAGACCCAGTACTTC
CDR3aa: CASSVGLEETQYF
abundance: -
j_gene: TRBJ2-5
v_gene: TRBV9
d_gene: -

CDR3nt: TGTGCCACCAGTGATCTAGCGGGACACACCGGGGAGCTGTTTTTT
CDR3aa: CATSDLAGHTGELFF
abundance: -
j_gene: TRBJ2-2
v_gene: TRBV24-1
d_gene: TRBD2

CDR3nt: TGTGCCAGCAGCCCCAATCAGGGCTATAATTCACCCCTCCACTTT
CDR3aa: CASSPNQGYNSPLHF
abundance: -
j_gene: TRBJ1-6
v_gene: TRBV7-9
d_gene: -

CDR3nt: TGCGCCAGCAGCTTCGGATTCATCCTGGGACAAGAATTAACGAGGGCGTACGAGCAGTACTTC
CDR3aa: CASSFGFILGQELTRAYEQYF
abundance: few
j_gene: TRBJ2-7
v_gene: TRBV5-1
d_gene: -

CDR3nt: TGTGCCAGCAGCCAGGTACAGGGCGCGAACACCGGGGAGCTGTTTTTT
CDR3aa: CASSQVQGANTGELFF
abundance: -
j_gene: TRBJ2-2
v_gene: TRBV11-2
d_gene: -

CDR3nt: TGTGCCAGCAGTGGAGCGGGAGCCCAGAACATTCAGTACTTC
CDR3aa: CASSGAGAQNIQYF
abundance: -
j_gene: TRBJ2-4
v_gene: TRBV28
d_gene: TRBD2

CDR3nt: TGTGCCAGCAGGTACCCGGGACAGAGGAATGATGAAAAACTGTTTTTT
CDR3aa: CASRYPGQRNDEKLFF
abundance: -
j_gene: TRBJ1-4
v_gene: TRBV7-2
d_gene: TRBD1

CDR3nt: TGTGCCAGCAGCTTGGGAGCGGGAGAATACGAGCAGTACTTC
CDR3aa: CASSLGAGEYEQYF
abundance: -
j_gene: TRBJ2-7
v_gene: TRBV5-6
d_gene: TRBD2